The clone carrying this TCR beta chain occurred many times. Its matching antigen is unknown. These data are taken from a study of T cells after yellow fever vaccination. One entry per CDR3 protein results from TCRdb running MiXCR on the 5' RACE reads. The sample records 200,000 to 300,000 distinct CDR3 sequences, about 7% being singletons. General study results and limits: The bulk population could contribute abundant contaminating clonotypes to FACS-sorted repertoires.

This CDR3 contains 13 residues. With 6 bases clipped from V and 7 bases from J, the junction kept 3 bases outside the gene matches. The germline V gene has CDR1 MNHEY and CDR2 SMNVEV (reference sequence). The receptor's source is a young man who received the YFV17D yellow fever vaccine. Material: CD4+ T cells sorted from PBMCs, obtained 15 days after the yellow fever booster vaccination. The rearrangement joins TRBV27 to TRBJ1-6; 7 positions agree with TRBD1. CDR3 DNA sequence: TGTGCCAGCAGGGGACAGAGGAATTCACCCCTCCACTTT. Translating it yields CASRGQRNSPLHF.